This entry lists 16 T cell receptor beta chains sequenced from one sample in a study of T cell clonality in common variable immunodeficiency. For these receptors, no antigen is known. General study results and limits: In common variable immunodeficiency, TCR beta chains reportedly carried fewer deletions and N-nucleotide insertions.

The assay was immunoSEQ multiplex PCR, and TCRdb's table has in-frame clones only and misses some. The sample yields roughly 30,000 clones, without any singletons. Material for sequencing was peripheral blood mononuclear cells. These receptors originate from a human donor with common variable immunodeficiency.

A remark on this clone: The observed sequence ends 3 residues before the CDR3 terminus, with the missing tail filled in from the germline J gene. The chain uses TRBV6-2 or TRBV6-3 and TRBJ1-1; 7 bases fit TRBD1. Germline V gene data show CDR1 as MNHEY and CDR2 as SVGEGT. V lost 0 bases and J lost 0; bases outside the gene matches: 7. The CDR3 has 17 amino acids. CDR3 sequence: CASSYSVTGAMNTEAFF. Partial CDR3 DNA: TGTGCCAGCAGTTACTCGGTAACAGGGGCGATGAACACTGAA.

This clone has a count of ten or more. Sequencing ends 3 residues short of the CDR3 end; the germline J gene provides the rest. The chain has TRBV7-8 and TRBJ1-1; 8 nucleotides align to TRBD1. The CDR3 loop spans 15 amino acids. CDR1 and CDR2 (germline): SGHVS, FQNEAQ. V lost 5 bases to trimming and J lost 3 bases; unmatched junction nucleotides: 8. Partial CDR3 DNA: TGTGCCAGCAGCCGGGACAGGTGGGATGACACTGAA. Amino acid sequence: CASSRDRWDDTE. The whole CDR3 is CASSRDRWDDTEAFF. Filled out from reference TRBV7-8 and TRBJ1-1, the complete variable domain reads GAGVSQSPRYKVAKRGQDVALRCDPISGHVSLFWYQQALGQGPEFLTYFQNEAQLDKSGLPSDRFFAERPEGSVSTLKIQRTQQEDSAVYLCASSRDRWDDTEAFFGQGTRLTVV.

Worth noting for this clone: The CDR3 end is not reached by the read, which stops 3 residues before it; the germline J gene fills it in. J is TRBJ1-1 and V is TRBV7-9, with D uncertain. This CDR3 region has 13 residues. V lost 3 bases and J 1 base, leaving 6 bases between the germline ends. Per germline, CDR1 SEHNR and CDR2 FQNEAQ (reference sequence). This CDR3 is CASSFRQNTEAFF. The DNA read from the CDR3 is TGTGCCAGCAGCTTTCGACAGAACACTGAA. The full variable domain, with the rest looked up from reference TRBV7-9 and TRBJ1-1, is DTGVSQNPRHKITKRGQNVTFRCDPISEHNRLYWYRQTLGQGPEFLTYFQNEAQLEKSRLLSDRFSAERPKGSFSTLEIQRTEQGDSAMYLCASSFRQNTEAFFGQGTRLTVV.

The table lists this clone with a few counts. The read stops 3 residues short of the end of the CDR3; the missing end is completed from the germline J gene. The identical CDR3 is also encoded by other nucleotide sequences in the sample. This sequence joins TRBV6-1 and TRBJ2-5; 13 nucleotides match TRBD2. In germline, CDR1 is MNHNS, CDR2 SASEGT. This CDR3 region has 15 residues. Losses at the gene ends were 4 bases for V and 5 bases for J; bases not matched to a gene: 4. The sequenced CDR3 bases are TGTGCCAGCAGTGTAGAGGGACTAGCGGGGGAGACC. It yields the protein CASSVEGLAGET. The complete CDR3 protein is CASSVEGLAGETQYF.

At least ten counts were recorded for this clone. The read halts 3 residues ahead of the CDR3 end, with the missing end drawn from the germline J gene. This chain connects TRBV10-3 to TRBJ2-2, with 12 bases fitting TRBD2. Germline CDR1 ENHRY, CDR2 SYGVKD. This CDR3 contains 14 residues. Trimming removed 7 bases from V and 7 bases from J; junction bases left unmatched: 4. The DNA read from the CDR3 is TGTGCCATCATGACTAGCGGGGGTGGCGGGGAG. Translating it yields CAIMTSGGGGE. The full CDR3 reads CAIMTSGGGGELFF.

The sample holds a few counts of this clone. One end of the junction does not line up with germline, which may come from a read error. Read sequence stops 3 residues before the CDR3 end, and the germline J gene provides the missing end. The chain carries TRBV2 and TRBJ1-5; D unresolved. The CDR3 runs to 16 residues. CDR1 is SNHLY, CDR2 FYNNEI, per germline. This CDR3 is CASSEDKAYSKQPQHF. The CDR3 DNA, read in part, is TGTGCCAGCAGTGAAGACAAGGCTTATAGCAAGCAGCCC.

This clone was seen many times. The observed sequence ends 3 residues before the CDR3 terminus, with the missing tail filled in from the germline J gene. J is TRBJ2-3 and V is TRBV29-1; perhaps TRBD1 as D (5 bases). The germline gives CDR1 SQVTM, CDR2 ANQGSEA. The CDR3 sequence is 15 residues long. Trimming removed 6 bases from V and 0 bases from J, with 16 bases in between. CDR3 sequence: CSVLSSPGSTDTQYF. The DNA read from the CDR3 is TGCAGCGTGCTGTCCAGTCCAGGGAGCACAGATACG.

This clone has at least ten counts. The read falls 3 residues short of the CDR3 end, and the missing part is taken from the germline J gene. This chain joins TRBV5-1 and TRBJ1-1, with TRBD1 as a possible D gene (6 bases). The CDR3 covers 14 residues. The ends were cut back, 1 base at V and 5 bases at J, with 12 bases in the middle. Per germline, CDR1 SGHRS and CDR2 YFSETQ. CDR3 protein: CASSLRTDRTEAFF. Incomplete CDR3 DNA: TGCGCCAGCAGCTTGCGGACAGACAGGACTGAA.

This clone has just a few counts. The CDR3 DNA, read in part, is TGTGCCAGCACCCTAGGACAGGGA. It is translated as CASTLGQG. The entire CDR3 protein is CASTLGQGAFF. The rearrangement uses TRBV11-2 and TRBJ1-1; 8 bases are a match to TRBD1. The missing CDR3 end, 3 residues past where the read stops, is filled in from the germline J gene. The CDR3 spans 11 residues. Germline lookup yields CDR1 SGHAT and CDR2 FQNNGV.

There are a few counts of this clone. The DNA ends 3 residues before the CDR3 does, and the rest of the CDR3 is filled in from the germline J gene. The V and J genes are TRBV18 and TRBJ1-1; perhaps TRBD1 as D (5 bases). CDR3 size: 13 residues. Germline CDR1 is KGHSH and CDR2 is LQKENI. V was cut by 4 bases and J by 3 bases, with 9 bases left in between. CDR3 bases read: TGTGCCAGCTCACAGTTACAGGACACTGAA. Amino acid sequence: CASSQLQDTE. The full CDR3 is CASSQLQDTEAFF.

The covered CDR3 bases are TGTGCCAGCAGCTTAGTGGGACAGGGGCTGGCTGAA. Translated, it gives CASSLVGQGLAE. The complete CDR3 reads CASSLVGQGLAEAFF. This chain links TRBV7-8 with TRBJ1-1; 10 bases align to TRBD1. The read terminates 3 residues ahead of where the CDR3 ends, so the germline J gene completes it. This CDR3 has 15 residues. Germline V lookup: CDR1 SGHVS, CDR2 FQNEAQ. V was clipped by 1 base and J by 6 bases; unmatched bases: 5.

CDR3 DNA, as far as it was read: TGTGCCAGTAGTATCCTCTCAAGACAGGGGAGGATGTCACCC. Encoded protein: CASSILSRQGRMSP. The full CDR3 is CASSILSRQGRMSPLHF. The rearrangement joins TRBV19 to TRBJ1-6; the match to TRBD1 covers 8 bases. Read data end 3 residues before the CDR3 end; the end is taken from the germline J gene. The CDR3 extends over 17 amino acids. CDR1 and CDR2 (germline): LNHDA, SQIVND (reference sequence). V shed 3 bases and J 10 bases; nucleotides not matched to a gene: 14.

In this sample, this clone turned up a few times. The read ends 3 residues shy of where the CDR3 ends; the end is completed using the germline J gene. The chain has TRBV7-6 and TRBJ1-3, with unresolved D. The CDR3 is made up of 17 amino acids. Trimming shortened V by 2 bases and J by 2 bases, and 16 bases separated the two germline ends. Germline V gives CDR1 SGHVS, CDR2 FNYEAQ. The sequenced CDR3 bases are TGTGCCAGCAGCTTAACGGCGGGAGCTTCTCCTGGAAACACC. Translated: CASSLTAGASPGNT. In full, the CDR3 reads CASSLTAGASPGNTIYF.

This clone was counted many times. The read ends 3 residues early relative to the CDR3; the germline J gene fills the gap. This chain joins TRBV30 and TRBJ1-5, with D perhaps TRBD1 (5 bases). Germline V gene data show CDR1 as GTSNPN and CDR2 as SVGIG (reference sequence). The CDR3 covers 13 residues. The V gene lost 3 bases and the J gene lost 6 bases, with 12 bases spanning the gap. CDR3: CAWSRGGGQPQHF. Partial CDR3 DNA: TGTGCCTGGAGCCGGGGCGGGGGTCAGCCC.

Many counts were recorded for this clone. The CDR3 end lies 3 residues beyond the end of the read and is filled in from the germline J gene. V usage is TRBV7-2 and J usage is TRBJ1-4; TRBD1 agrees at 7 bases. Germline lookup yields CDR1 SGHTA and CDR2 FQGNSA. The trim removed 5 bases at V and 7 bases at J, leaving 10 bases unmatched. This CDR3 has 15 amino acids. Incomplete CDR3 DNA: TGTGCCAGCAGCCTCCTCTTAGGGGGCGTTGAAAAA. Translating gives CASSLLLGGVEK. The whole CDR3 sequence reads CASSLLLGGVEKLFF.

A note on this clone: The read ends 3 residues before the CDR3 terminus; that terminus is restored from the germline J gene. The chain has TRBV7-9 and TRBJ1-6, with a weak D call TRBD1 (6 bases). The CDR3 consists of 15 residues. Germline V CDR1 and CDR2: SEHNR, FQNEAQ (reference sequence). Trimming cost V 1 base and J 7 bases, with 11 bases left between them. This CDR3 is CASSLEAGGNSPLHF. CDR3 DNA, as far as it was read: TGTGCCAGCAGCTTAGAGGCGGGGGGCAATTCACCC.